This T cell receptor beta chain came from a study of blood T cell repertoires in COVID-19. On the study more broadly: Spain, Italy and the United States supplied samples that represented acute and convalescent COVID-19. The cDNA or gDNA used as material had been derived from T cells, B-cell-depleted T cells, or PBMCs.

Authors' analysis steps: Estimated nucleated cell counts came from reference gene primer amplification. Only in-frame clones appear in the TCRdb table, and some are missing; sequencing was by immunoSEQ multiplex PCR. The V and J calls and clone size were taken over from that table, and D and trimming were inferred from the DNA. This sample has approximately 210,000 clones, with 70% to 90% found just once. The CDR3 consists of 15 residues. CDR1 is SQVTM and CDR2 is ANQGSEA in the germline V gene. A word on this clone: Compared with germline, one end of the junction differs, possibly owing to a read error.

The receptor was isolated from a woman in her 70s with acute or convalescent COVID-19. Specimen: peripheral blood. The chain couples TRBV29-1 to TRBJ2-5; 8 positions match TRBD1. This CDR3 reads CSVEGTGQTRETQYF. The CDR3 nucleotides read TGCAGCGTCGAAGGGACAGGACAAACTCGGGAGACCCAGTACTTC.